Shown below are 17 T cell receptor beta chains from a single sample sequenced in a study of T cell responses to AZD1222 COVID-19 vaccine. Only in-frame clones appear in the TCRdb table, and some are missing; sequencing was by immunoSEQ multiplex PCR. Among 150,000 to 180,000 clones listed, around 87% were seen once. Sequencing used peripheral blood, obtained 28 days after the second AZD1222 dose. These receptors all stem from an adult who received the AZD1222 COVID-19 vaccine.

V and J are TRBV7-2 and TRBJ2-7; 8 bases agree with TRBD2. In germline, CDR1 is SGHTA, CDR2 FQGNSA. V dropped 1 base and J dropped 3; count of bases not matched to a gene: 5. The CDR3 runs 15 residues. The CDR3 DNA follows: TGTGCCAGCAGCTTAGGGACGGGACTAGTCTACGAGCAGTACTTC. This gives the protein CASSLGTGLVYEQYF.

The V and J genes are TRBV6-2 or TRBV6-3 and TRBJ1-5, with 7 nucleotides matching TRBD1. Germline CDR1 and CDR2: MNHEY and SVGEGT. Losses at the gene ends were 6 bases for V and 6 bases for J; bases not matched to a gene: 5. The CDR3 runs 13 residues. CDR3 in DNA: TGTGCCAGCAGCGACAGGGTGCCTCAGCCCCAGCATTTT. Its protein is CASSDRVPQPQHF.

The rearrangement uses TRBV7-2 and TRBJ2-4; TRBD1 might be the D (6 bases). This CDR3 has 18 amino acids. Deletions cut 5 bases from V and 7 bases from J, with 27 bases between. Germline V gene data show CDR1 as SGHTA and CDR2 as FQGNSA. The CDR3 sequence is CASSPLLPQGQGRNIQYF. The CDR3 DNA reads TGTGCCAGCAGCCCCCTATTGCCCCAGGGGCAGGGAAGGAACATTCAGTACTTC.

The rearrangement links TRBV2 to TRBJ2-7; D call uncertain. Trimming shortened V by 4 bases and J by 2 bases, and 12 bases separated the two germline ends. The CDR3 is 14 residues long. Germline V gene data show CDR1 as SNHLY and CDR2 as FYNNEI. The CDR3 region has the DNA TGTGCCAGCAGTGCTTTGGGCGGACCCTACGAGCAGTACTTC. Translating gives CASSALGGPYEQYF.

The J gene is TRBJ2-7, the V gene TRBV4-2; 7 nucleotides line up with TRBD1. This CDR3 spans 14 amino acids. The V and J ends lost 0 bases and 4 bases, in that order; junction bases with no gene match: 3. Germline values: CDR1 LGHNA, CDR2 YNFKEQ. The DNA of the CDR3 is TGTGCCAGCAGCCAAGAGACAGGGACATACGAGCAGTACTTC. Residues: CASSQETGTYEQYF.

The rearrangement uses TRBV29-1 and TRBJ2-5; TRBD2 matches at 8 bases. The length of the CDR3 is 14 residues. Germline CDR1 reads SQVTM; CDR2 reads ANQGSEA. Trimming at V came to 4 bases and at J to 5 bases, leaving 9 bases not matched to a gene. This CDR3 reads CSVGSWTSWETQYF. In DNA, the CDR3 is TGCAGCGTTGGGTCCTGGACTAGCTGGGAGACCCAGTACTTC.

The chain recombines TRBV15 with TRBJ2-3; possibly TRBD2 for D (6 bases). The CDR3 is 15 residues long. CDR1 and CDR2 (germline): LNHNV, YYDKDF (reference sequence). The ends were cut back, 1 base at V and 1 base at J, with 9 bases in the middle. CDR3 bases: TGTGCCACCAGCAGAGCACTAGCTGGCACAGATACGCAGTATTTT. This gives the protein CATSRALAGTDTQYF. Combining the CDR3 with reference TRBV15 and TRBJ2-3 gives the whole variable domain DAMVIQNPRYQVTQFGKPVTLSCSQTLNHNVMYWYQQKSSQAPKLLFHYYDKDFNNEADTPDNFQSRRPNTSFCFLDIRSPGLGDTAMYLCATSRALAGTDTQYFGPGTRLTVL.

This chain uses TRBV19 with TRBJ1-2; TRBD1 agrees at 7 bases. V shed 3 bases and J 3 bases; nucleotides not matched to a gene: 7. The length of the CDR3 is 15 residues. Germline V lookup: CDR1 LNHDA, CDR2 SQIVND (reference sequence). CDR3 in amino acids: CASSIGRQGHYGYTF. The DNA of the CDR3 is TGTGCCAGTAGTATCGGGAGACAGGGCCACTATGGCTACACCTTC.

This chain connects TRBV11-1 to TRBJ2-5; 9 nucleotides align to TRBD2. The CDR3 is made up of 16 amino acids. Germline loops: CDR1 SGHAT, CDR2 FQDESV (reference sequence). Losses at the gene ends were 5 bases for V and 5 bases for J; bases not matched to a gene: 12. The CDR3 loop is CASSTRPSGMWETQYF. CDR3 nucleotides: TGTGCCAGCAGCACCCGGCCTAGCGGGATGTGGGAGACCCAGTACTTC.

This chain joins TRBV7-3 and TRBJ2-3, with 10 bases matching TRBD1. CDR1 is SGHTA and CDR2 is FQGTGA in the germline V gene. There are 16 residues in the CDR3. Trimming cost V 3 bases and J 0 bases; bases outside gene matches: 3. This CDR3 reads CASSLGQGTSTDTQYF. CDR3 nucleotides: TGTGCCAGCAGCTTGGGACAGGGGACTAGCACAGATACGCAGTATTTT.

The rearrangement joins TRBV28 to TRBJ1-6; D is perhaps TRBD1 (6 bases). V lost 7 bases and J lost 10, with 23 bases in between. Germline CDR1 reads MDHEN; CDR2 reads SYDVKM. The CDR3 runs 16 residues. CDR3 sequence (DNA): TGTGCCAGCACCATGGGGCCCGCAGGGGCCGGGTCACCCCTCCACTTT. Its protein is CASTMGPAGAGSPLHF.

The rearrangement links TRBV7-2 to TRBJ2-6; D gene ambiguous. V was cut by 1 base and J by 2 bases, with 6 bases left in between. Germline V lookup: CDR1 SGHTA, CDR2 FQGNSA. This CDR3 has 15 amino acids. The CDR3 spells CASSLVQAGANVLTF. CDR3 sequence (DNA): TGTGCCAGCAGCTTAGTGCAGGCTGGGGCCAACGTCCTGACTTTC.

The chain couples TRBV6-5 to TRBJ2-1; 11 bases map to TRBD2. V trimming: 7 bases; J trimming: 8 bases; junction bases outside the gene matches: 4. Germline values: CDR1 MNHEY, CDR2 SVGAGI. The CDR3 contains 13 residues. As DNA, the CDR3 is TGTGCCAGCAAACTAGCGGGAGTCGATGAGCAGTTCTTC. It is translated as CASKLAGVDEQFF.

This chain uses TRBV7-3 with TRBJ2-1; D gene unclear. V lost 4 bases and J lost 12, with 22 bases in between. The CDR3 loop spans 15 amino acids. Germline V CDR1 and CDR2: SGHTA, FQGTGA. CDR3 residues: CASSSDHTRSNPQFF. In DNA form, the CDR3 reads TGTGCCAGCAGCTCCGATCACACACGTTCTAACCCGCAGTTCTTC.

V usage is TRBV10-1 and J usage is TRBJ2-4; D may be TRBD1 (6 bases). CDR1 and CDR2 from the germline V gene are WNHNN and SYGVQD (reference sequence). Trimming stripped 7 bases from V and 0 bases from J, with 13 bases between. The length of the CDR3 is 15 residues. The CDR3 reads CASTGNRVAKNIQYF. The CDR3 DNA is TGCGCCAGCACGGGGAACAGGGTAGCCAAAAACATTCAGTACTTC.

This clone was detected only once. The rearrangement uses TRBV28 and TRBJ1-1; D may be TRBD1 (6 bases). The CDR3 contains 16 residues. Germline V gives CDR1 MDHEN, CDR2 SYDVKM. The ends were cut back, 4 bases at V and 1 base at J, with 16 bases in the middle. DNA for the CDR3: TGTGCCAGCAGTTCCGAGGCCTTGACAGGGAACACTGAAGCTTTCTTT. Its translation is CASSSEALTGNTEAFF.

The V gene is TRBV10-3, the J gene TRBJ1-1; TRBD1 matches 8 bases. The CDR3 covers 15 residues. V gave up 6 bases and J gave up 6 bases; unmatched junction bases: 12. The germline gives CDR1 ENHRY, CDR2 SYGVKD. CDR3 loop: CAIRSPLGQAAEAFF. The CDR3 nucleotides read TGTGCCATCAGATCCCCTTTGGGACAGGCGGCTGAAGCTTTCTTT.